A single sample gave rise to the 29 T cell receptor beta chains below, sequenced in a study of regulatory T cells in long-lasting Graves disease. Regarding time point: newly diagnosed GD, antithyroid drugs for less than 3 months. Making the TCR library involved RNA that had been extracted from PBMCs. For TCR beta, libraries came from iRepertoire HTBI primers and Arm-PCR of CDR3 regions. TCRdb reanalysed the multiplex PCR reads using MiXCR and keeps one entry per CDR3 protein. The table includes about half a million distinct CDR3 sequences, around 12% detected once. These records were also assigned to another study, of T cells in Graves' hyperthyroidism and ophthalmopathy.

Here the sequenced sample was peripheral blood mononuclear cells (PBMCs), taken at new diagnosis, from a patient treated with antithyroid drugs. These receptors all stem from a woman aged 25 to 45 with Graves disease.

This clonotype was seen repeatedly, ten times or more. This chain joins TRBV12-3 or TRBV12-4 and TRBJ2-1, with 8 nucleotides matching TRBD2. The CDR3 has 15 residues. V shed 6 bases and J 4 bases; nucleotides not matched to a gene: 8. DNA for the CDR3: TGTGCCAGCAGCCCTTCCGGGACTAGGTACAATGAGCAGTTCTTC. Translating it yields CASSPSGTRYNEQFF.

This clonotype was observed many times. The gene calls are TRBV20-1 and TRBJ2-1; D might be TRBD1 (6 bases). Germline V gene data show CDR1 as DFQATT and CDR2 as SNEGSKA (reference sequence). The CDR3 runs 18 residues. V lost 0 bases to trimming and J lost 4 bases, with 22 bases between them. Written as DNA, the CDR3 is TGCAGTGCTAGAGATAGGGCCAGGGGCGATTTCTATTACAATGAGCAGTTCTTC. Translation: CSARDRARGDFYYNEQFF.

With respect to this clonotype: A clone one base away is much larger, so this may be a read error. This chain joins TRBV13 and TRBJ2-3; possibly TRBD2 for D (6 bases). This CDR3 spans 16 amino acids. CDR1 is PRHDT, CDR2 FYEKMQ, per germline (reference sequence). The DNA of the CDR3 is TGTGCCAGCAGCGTAAACTACGGACTAAGCACAGATATGCAGTATTTT. This codes for CASSVNYGLSTDMQYF.

The V gene is TRBV4-2, the J gene TRBJ2-7; 10 bases are a match to TRBD2. Germline CDR1 is LGHNA and CDR2 is YNFKEQ. The CDR3 extends over 17 amino acids. The V and J ends lost 0 bases and 1 base, in that order; junction bases with no gene match: 6. The CDR3 sequence: CASSQDALAGPSYEQYF. CDR3 coding DNA: TGTGCCAGCAGCCAAGATGCACTAGCGGGGCCTTCCTACGAGCAGTACTTC.

V is TRBV6-2 or TRBV6-3 and J is TRBJ2-7; maybe TRBD1 (5 bases). This CDR3 comprises 16 residues. Trimming removed 1 base at V and 1 base at J, with 14 bases between. The germline CDR1 and CDR2 sequences are MNHEY and SVGEGT. The CDR3 is CASSYLLSDTSYEQYF. CDR3 DNA sequence: TGTGCCAGCAGTTACTTATTATCGGACACTTCCTACGAGCAGTACTTC.

This clonotype was recorded at least ten times. V usage is TRBV30 and J usage is TRBJ2-1, with 8 bases identical to TRBD2. This CDR3 spans 14 amino acids. The junction had 6 bases not matched to a gene; V was cut back by 5 bases and J by 3 bases. Germline V gene lookup returns CDR1 GTSNPN and CDR2 SVGIG (reference sequence). The DNA for the CDR3 is TGTGCCTGGGGAATGACTAGCGTCTACAATGAGCAGTTCTTC. It codes for CAWGMTSVYNEQFF.

The genes are TRBV18 and TRBJ2-4; no clear D gene. The length of the CDR3 is 15 residues. Germline assignment: CDR1 KGHSH and CDR2 LQKENI. Trimming pared 0 bases from V and 0 bases from J, leaving 6 bases between. The CDR3 coding sequence is TGTGCCAGCTCACCACCGAGCGTAGCCAAAAACATTCAGTACTTC. Protein sequence: CASSPPSVAKNIQYF.

This clonotype was detected many times. The chain employs TRBV20-1 and TRBJ1-1; the D gene is possibly TRBD1 (6 bases). V lost 6 bases and J 4 bases, leaving 18 bases between the germline ends. The CDR3 length is 14 residues. From germline, CDR1 is DFQATT and CDR2 SNEGSKA (reference sequence). CDR3 protein: CSATPGDTPTEAFF. Here the CDR3 DNA reads TGCAGTGCCACACCGGGGGACACCCCCACTGAAGCTTTCTTT.

The sample holds many counts of this clonotype. The chain combines TRBV12-3 or TRBV12-4 with TRBJ2-1; 8 bases match TRBD2. Losses at the gene ends were 7 bases for V and 1 base for J; bases not matched to a gene: 12. The CDR3 length is 17 residues. This chain's CDR3 is CASKDGTRGGSYNEQFF. CDR3 nucleotides: TGTGCCAGCAAGGACGGGACTAGGGGGGGGTCCTACAATGAGCAGTTCTTC.

This clonotype was picked up a small number of times. The V call is TRBV13, the J call TRBJ2-5, with D maybe TRBD2 (5 bases). Germline CDR1 reads PRHDT; CDR2 reads FYEKMQ (reference sequence). The CDR3 is 18 residues long. The V gene lost 0 bases and the J gene lost 2 bases, with 19 bases spanning the gap. CDR3 sequence reads: CASSLGPEGALTQETQYF. CDR3 nucleotides: TGTGCCAGCAGCTTAGGCCCCGAGGGAGCGCTAACTCAAGAGACCCAGTACTTC. Combining the CDR3 with reference TRBV13 and TRBJ2-5 gives the whole variable domain AAGVIQSPRHLIKEKRETATLKCYPIPRHDTVYWYQQGPGQDPQFLISFYEKMQSDKGSIPDRFSAQQFSDYHSELNMSSLELGDSALYFCASSLGPEGALTQETQYFGPGTRLLVL.

The chain joins TRBV20-1 to TRBJ2-5; TRBD2 agrees at 7 bases. Germline loops: CDR1 DFQATT, CDR2 SNEGSKA (reference sequence). The CDR3 covers 16 residues. The junction had 10 bases not matched to a gene; V was cut back by 1 base and J by 2 bases. The CDR3 bases are TGCAGTGCTAGAGGGCGAAGCGGGGTCTATCAAGAGACCCAGTACTTC. Translating gives CSARGRSGVYQETQYF.

This clonotype came up a few times. The genes are TRBV10-3 and TRBJ1-1; D is undetermined. The germline gives CDR1 ENHRY, CDR2 SYGVKD. The germline V and J ends were trimmed by 0 bases and 1 base, with 15 bases remaining between them. CDR3 length: 17 amino acids. CDR3 DNA sequence: TGTGCCATCAGTGAGTCGGAGAGGGTAACGACGAACACTGAAGCTTTCTTT. Its translation is CAISESERVTTNTEAFF.

In its sample, this clonotype was seen many times. The V gene is TRBV6-1, the J gene TRBJ2-1; TRBD1 agrees at 10 bases. V was pared by 3 bases and J by 6 bases, with 2 bases of the junction left unmatched. Per germline, CDR1 MNHNS and CDR2 SASEGT. The length of the CDR3 is 14 residues. CDR3 residues: CASSERTGGNEQFF. The CDR3 DNA sequence: TGTGCCAGCAGTGAGAGGACAGGGGGCAATGAGCAGTTCTTC.

The chain combines TRBV7-9 with TRBJ1-3, with D unclear. V gave up 1 base and J gave up 6 bases, with 7 bases separating them. Germline loops: CDR1 SEHNR, CDR2 FQNEAQ (reference sequence). CDR3 size: 13 residues. The CDR3 is CASSLVALNTIYF. The CDR3 bases are TGTGCCAGCAGCTTAGTTGCGCTAAACACCATATATTTT. Variable domain in full (rest from reference TRBV7-9 and TRBJ1-3): DTGVSQNPRHKITKRGQNVTFRCDPISEHNRLYWYRQTLGQGPEFLTYFQNEAQLEKSRLLSDRFSAERPKGSFSTLEIQRTEQGDSAMYLCASSLVALNTIYFGEGSWLTVV.

There are many counts of this clonotype. The chain combines TRBV20-1 with TRBJ2-3; either TRBD1 or TRBD2 may fit D (5 bases each). V shed 0 bases and J shed 2 bases, with 9 bases lying between them. Germline V lookup: CDR1 DFQATT, CDR2 SNEGSKA (reference sequence). The CDR3 extends over 14 amino acids. CDR3 coding DNA: TGCAGTGCTAGAGACCGGGGCTACACAGATACGCAGTATTTT. It yields the protein CSARDRGYTDTQYF.

This clonotype was recorded at least ten times. This rearrangement joins TRBV19 to TRBJ2-7; 13 bases fit TRBD2. Per germline, CDR1 LNHDA and CDR2 SQIVND (reference sequence). The CDR3 is made up of 17 amino acids. With 2 bases clipped from V and 2 bases from J, the junction kept 6 bases outside the gene matches. In DNA form, the CDR3 reads TGTGCCAGTAGTATAATCGGGACTAGCGGGACAACCTACGAGCAGTACTTC. Encoded protein: CASSIIGTSGTTYEQYF.

The V gene is TRBV18, the J gene TRBJ2-7; weak D call: TRBD1 (6 bases). Germline V gene lookup returns CDR1 KGHSH and CDR2 LQKENI. Trimming took off 2 bases at V and 6 bases at J, with 11 bases between the two ends. CDR3 size: 13 residues. Here the CDR3 DNA reads TGTGCCAGCTCACCAGAAGCAGGGGTCGAGCAGTACTTC. It is translated as CASSPEAGVEQYF.

This clonotype was counted at least ten times. The V gene is TRBV6-4, the J gene TRBJ1-1, with D perhaps TRBD1 (6 bases). V dropped 6 bases and J dropped 3 bases, with 11 bases sitting between them. This CDR3 spans 13 amino acids. The germline V gene encodes CDR1 MRHNA and CDR2 SNTAGT. The CDR3 bases are TGTGCCAGCAGAGCCAGGGGAGACACTGAAGCTTTCTTT. This codes for CASRARGDTEAFF.

The chain combines TRBV6-2 or TRBV6-3 with TRBJ2-3, with D perhaps TRBD2 (6 bases). The CDR3 loop spans 14 amino acids. Trimming pared 8 bases from V and 4 bases from J, leaving 16 bases between. The V gene's germline CDR1 is MNHEY and CDR2 SVGEGT. The CDR3 DNA is TGTGCCAGCTCCGCCGGGCGGGACCCAGATACGCAGTATTTT. It encodes CASSAGRDPDTQYF.

This clonotype was seen ten or more times. The chain uses TRBV10-3 and TRBJ2-2; TRBD2 is a possible D gene (6 bases). The CDR3 is 18 residues long. V lost 4 bases, J lost 1 base, and 19 bases lay in between. Germline CDR1 is ENHRY and CDR2 is SYGVKD. The CDR3 DNA reads TGTGCCATCAGTGGGGACTTTGCGGGGCCGCGGAACACCGGGGAGCTGTTTTTT. Its protein product is CAISGDFAGPRNTGELFF.

V is TRBV6-2 or TRBV6-3 and J is TRBJ2-5; TRBD1 matches at 10 bases. Germline V gives CDR1 MNHEY, CDR2 SVGEGT. Trimming took 9 bases from V and 5 from J; bases not matched to a gene: 9. The CDR3 is 14 amino acids. The CDR3 DNA reads as TGTGCCAGTGTCCGGGACAGGGGTGGGGAGACCCAGTACTTC. Protein product: CASVRDRGGETQYF.

This clonotype has at least ten counts. The chain has TRBV12-3 or TRBV12-4 and TRBJ1-1; no firm D call. Trimming stripped 3 bases from V and 3 bases from J, with 8 bases between. This CDR3 has 13 residues. CDR3 loop: CASSFGRDTEAFF. CDR3 in DNA: TGTGCCAGCAGTTTCGGCAGAGACACTGAAGCTTTCTTT.

This clonotype was seen at least ten times. The rearrangement joins TRBV9 to TRBJ1-1, with a weak D call TRBD1 (5 bases). The germline V gene has CDR1 SGDLS and CDR2 YYNGEE. The CDR3 is made up of 14 amino acids. The V gene lost 0 bases and the J gene lost 3 bases, with 9 bases spanning the gap. The CDR3 DNA sequence: TGTGCCAGCAGCGTAGAAACGGGGGACACTGAAGCTTTCTTT. It is translated as CASSVETGDTEAFF.

This clonotype was counted only a few times. As DNA, the CDR3 is TGTGCCAGCAGCACAACAGGGTTCTCTGGGGCCAACGTCCTGACTTTC. It codes for CASSTTGFSGANVLTF. This chain uses TRBV9 with TRBJ2-6, with a possible D match to TRBD1 (6 bases). CDR1 and CDR2 (germline): SGDLS, YYNGEE. Between the trimmed V and J ends, which lost 4 bases and 0 bases, there was a span of 11 bases. CDR3 length: 16 residues.

V is TRBV20-1 and J is TRBJ2-7; D is perhaps TRBD1 or TRBD2 (6 bases each). The V end was cut by 6 bases, the J end by 5 bases, with 23 bases between. Germline CDR1 DFQATT, CDR2 SNEGSKA (reference sequence). There are 15 residues in the CDR3. CDR3 in DNA: TGCAGTGCCGTCCCCCGGGGGCGTCGGGACGACGAGCAGTACTTC. It codes for CSAVPRGRRDDEQYF.

The table lists this clonotype with many counts. CDR3 DNA: TGTGCTAGTGGTTTGAACCGAACCAATCAGGGGATCCTACAATCCTACGAGCAGTACTTC. This sequence encodes CASGLNRTNQGILQSYEQYF. V is TRBV12-5 and J is TRBJ2-7; the D gene is possibly TRBD1 (6 bases). Trimming took 2 bases from V and 1 from J, leaving 27 bases between them. Germline V gene lookup returns CDR1 LGHNT and CDR2 FRNRAP. This CDR3 has 20 amino acids.

This chain joins TRBV11-2 and TRBJ2-1, with 8 bases lining up with TRBD1. V dropped 0 bases and J dropped 3; count of bases not matched to a gene: 7. Germline assignment: CDR1 SGHAT and CDR2 FQNNGV. The CDR3 consists of 17 residues. The CDR3 protein is CASSLDRPGGYYNEQFF. In DNA form, the CDR3 reads TGTGCCAGCAGCTTAGATCGGCCAGGGGGCTACTACAATGAGCAGTTCTTC.

This clonotype has a count of ten or more. V gene TRBV20-1 combines with J gene TRBJ1-1; D may be TRBD1 (5 bases). CDR1 and CDR2 from the germline V gene are DFQATT and SNEGSKA (reference sequence). This CDR3 has 14 amino acids. V gave up 5 bases and J gave up 4 bases, with 17 bases separating them. The CDR3 region is CSAADSSRATEAFF. As DNA, the CDR3 is TGCAGTGCTGCCGACAGTTCAAGGGCCACTGAAGCTTTCTTT.

This clonotype was seen only a few times. The chain carries TRBV7-9 and TRBJ1-5; 8 positions agree with TRBD1. The V and J ends lost 5 bases and 9 bases, in that order; junction bases with no gene match: 9. Germline V lookup: CDR1 SEHNR, CDR2 FQNEAQ (reference sequence). The length of the CDR3 is 14 residues. The CDR3 reads CASSTGQGLGPQHF. CDR3 nucleotides: TGTGCCAGCAGCACAGGACAGGGACTAGGGCCCCAGCATTTT.